The T cell receptor beta chain under discussion was sequenced for a study of spatial heterogeneity in lung cancer (dated by TCRdb to between 2018 and 2021). For the study in its entirety: Donors were under 95 patients with early-stage, untreated non-small cell lung cancer from the lung TRACERx cohort. The study quantitatively compared TCR alpha and beta repertoires across multiple tumor regions, matched nontumor lung and blood in non-small cell lung cancer. Both alpha and beta chains were TCR-sequenced in hundreds of tumor regions, 64 matched nontumor lung samples and around 54 PBMC samples obtained at surgery. Beta-chain transcripts were consistently detected in greater numbers than alpha-chain transcripts, which likely reflected higher beta-chain transcript abundance. Follow-up PBMC samples were sequenced whenever the samples were available, and the median time to follow-up was around 24 months after resection. Nonsynonymous mutation counts, determined by whole-exome sequencing of tumor tissue, were related to TCR repertoire features. In the raw uncorrected reads, each unique combination of TCR and UMI appeared more than ten times on average. The paper's findings and limits, for the study overall: Ubiquitous expanded tumor TCRs were found in blood more often at tumor resection than at routine follow-up. Confirming at a functional level the hypothesis that regional TCRs recognize regional mutations was considered to require additional single-cell paired TCR alpha and beta sequencing. Only roughly 14 patients were included in comparisons of baseline and follow-up blood repertoires.

The junction shows trimming of 4 bases on V and 1 base on J, and the gene matches do not reach 4 bases of it. CDR1 and CDR2 were assigned from the germline V gene as SGHTA and FQGNSA. From cysteine to phenylalanine, the CDR3 is 15 amino acids long. The DNA shown is the 45-base CDR3, in frame from base 1. The protocol used for the library was 5' RACE. Sequencer: NextSeq 500. In the TCR library protocol, a unique molecular identifier was attached to each TCR cDNA molecule so that PCR and sequencing errors could be corrected. Processing in the source paper ran as follows. TCR identification, UMI-based error correction and CDR3 extraction were all carried out with Decombinator tools. Expanded TCRs were defined as those above a frequency of 2 per 1,000, corresponding to the top 1% of the tumor frequency distribution. Renyi diversity was computed with the R vegan package after each repertoire had been subsampled 100 times to 5,000 TCRs. To build CDR3 similarity networks, amino acid triplet string-kernel similarity was used, and CDR3s were connected when their pairwise similarity was above 0.82. In TCRdb, the public reads were trimmed at Q25 with fastp and aligned with MiXCR, with productive beta chains retained. Under each unique CDR3 protein, matching rows form one entry showing the most common genes and DNA. TCRdb's processing, not the authors', yielded these V and J calls. The sample yields about 87,000 distinct CDR3 sequences; 15% to 20% were counted once. The ten most abundant clones make up 20% to 25% of the sample.

This clonotype was seen only a few times. Its antigen specificity is not known. The record has no base qualities; no much larger clone is one base away. This sample's time point label indicates: blood at routine non-recurrence follow-up after resection. Without any cell sorting, TCR sequencing was performed on whole RNA extracted either from tumor and nontumor lung tissue or from cryopreserved PBMC samples. Only patients with enough RNA available from two or more tumor regions were chosen for TCR sequencing. The sequenced sample was PBMCs, obtained at follow-up. The V and J segments used are TRBV7-2 and TRBJ1-5, and TRBD1 aligns with 7 junction nucleotides. The sequence was obtained from a male donor with early-stage non-small cell lung cancer. This receptor has the CDR3 CASSSGDSSNQPQHF. In nucleotides, the sequence is TGTGCCAGCAGCTCGGGGGACAGCAGCAATCAGCCCCAGCATTTT.